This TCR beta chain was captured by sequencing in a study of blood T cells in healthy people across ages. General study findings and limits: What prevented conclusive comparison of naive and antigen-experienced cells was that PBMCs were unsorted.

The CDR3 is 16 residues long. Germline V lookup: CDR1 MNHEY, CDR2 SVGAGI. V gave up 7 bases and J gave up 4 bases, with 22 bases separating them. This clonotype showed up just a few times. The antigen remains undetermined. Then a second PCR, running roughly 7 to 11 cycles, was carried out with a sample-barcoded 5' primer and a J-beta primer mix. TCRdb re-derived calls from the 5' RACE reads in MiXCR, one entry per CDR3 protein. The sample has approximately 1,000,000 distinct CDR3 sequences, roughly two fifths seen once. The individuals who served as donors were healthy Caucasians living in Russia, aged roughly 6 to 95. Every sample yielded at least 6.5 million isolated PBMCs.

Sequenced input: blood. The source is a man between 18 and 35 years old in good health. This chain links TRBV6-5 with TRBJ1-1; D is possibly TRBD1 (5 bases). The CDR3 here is CASNVDGGAIGTEAFF. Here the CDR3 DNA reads TGTGCCAGCAACGTCGACGGTGGGGCGATTGGCACTGAAGCTTTCTTT.